This entry concerns a single T cell receptor beta chain. As yet, its antigen is unknown. These data belong to a study of early T cells in non-severe SARS-CoV-2 infection. For the study at large: The study sequenced bulk RNA from unsorted whole blood, with chains unpaired.

Each cDNA molecule carried a unique molecular identifier. Each CDR3 protein is one row after TCRdb ran MiXCR on the 5' RACE reads. The sample carries about 29,000 distinct CDR3 sequences, around 5% recorded once. Study-level results: Anti-spike CD8 responses were favored by VDJdb matching, which missed private and CD4 specificities.

The sequenced sample consisted of whole blood. The receptor comes from an adult who was a healthcare worker with PCR-confirmed SARS-CoV-2 infection or an uninfected control (not recorded which).

The CDR3 DNA reads TGCGCCAGCAGCCCGGGACTATCTACGAAGCAGTACTTC. This encodes CASSPGLSTKQYF. The rearrangement uses TRBV5-1 and TRBJ2-7; 7 bases align to TRBD2. Trimming at V came to 4 bases and at J to 8 bases, leaving 9 bases not matched to a gene. The CDR3 sequence is 13 residues long. Germline CDR1 SGHRS, CDR2 YFSETQ.